This is a list of T cell receptor beta chains from one sample in a study of Ad26.COV2.S vaccination and SARS-CoV-2 variants. Here immunoSEQ multiplex PCR was the method, and the copy in TCRdb shows in-frame clones only, minus some. The table shows under 95,000 clones, with 82% occurring only once. The source material was peripheral blood, sampled after recovery from COVID-19. These receptors all stem from a human donor who had recovered from COVID-19. Each CDR3 is given with its conserved first and last residue. A D gene is named only where the DNA matches it firmly. Rows may omit the clone size; those that give it use once, few, many or a size class.

V	size	J	D	CDR3	DNA
TRBV9	.	TRBJ2-3	.	CASSSRTTDTQYF	TGTGCCAGCAGCTCGCGAACCACAGATACGCAGTATTTT
TRBV19	.	TRBJ2-5	.	CATKDDQETQYF	TGTGCCACTAAAGATGACCAAGAGACCCAGTACTTC
TRBV5-1	.	TRBJ2-2	TRBD2	CASSFRTSGSGTGELFF	TGCGCCAGCAGCTTTCGGACTAGCGGGAGTGGCACCGGGGAGCTGTTTTTT
TRBV5-1	.	TRBJ2-1	TRBD2	CASSRLAGDTYNEQFF	TGCGCCAGCAGCCGACTAGCGGGAGACACCTACAATGAGCAGTTCTTC
TRBV14	.	TRBJ1-1	.	CASSQDRGAFF	TGTGCCAGCAGCCAAGATCGTGGAGCTTTCTTT
TRBV12-3/TRBV12-4	.	TRBJ2-7	.	CASSLAPHEQYF	TGTGCCAGCAGTTTAGCCCCCCACGAGCAGTACTTC
TRBV5-1	.	TRBJ2-3	TRBD2	CASSWPLAGSTDTQYF	TGCGCCAGCAGCTGGCCCCTAGCGGGAAGCACAGATACGCAGTATTTT
TRBV28	.	TRBJ2-3	TRBD2	CASSPRLAGRTDTQYF	TGTGCCAGCAGTCCCAGACTAGCGGGAAGAACAGATACGCAGTATTTT
TRBV10-2	.	TRBJ2-1	.	CASSEFRDLQFF	TGCGCCAGCAGCGAATTCCGGGACCTGCAGTTCTTC
TRBV11-2	few	TRBJ2-2	.	CASSVRHRGGGELFF	TGTGCCAGCAGCGTCAGGCACAGGGGGGGCGGGGAGCTGTTTTTT
TRBV7-8	.	TRBJ1-1	TRBD1	CASSSQGTSNTEAFF	TGTGCCAGCAGCTCACAGGGGACGTCGAACACTGAAGCTTTCTTT
TRBV4-2	.	TRBJ2-6	TRBD2	CASSAGLAGASGANVLTF	TGTGCCAGCAGCGCGGGACTAGCGGGGGCCTCTGGGGCCAACGTCCTGACTTTC
TRBV27	.	TRBJ1-1	.	CASSKLDTTEAFF	TGTGCCAGCAGTAAACTGGATACTACTGAAGCTTTCTTT
TRBV19	.	TRBJ1-4	TRBD1	CASSFLQGATTNEKLFF	TGTGCCAGTAGTTTCCTACAGGGGGCCACAACTAATGAAAAACTGTTTTTT
TRBV7-2	.	TRBJ2-7	.	CASSLTLSYEQYF	TGTGCCAGCAGCTTAACTCTCTCCTACGAGCAGTACTTC
TRBV2	once	TRBJ2-5	TRBD2	CASKSSGRAQETQYF	TGTGCCAGCAAATCAAGCGGGAGGGCTCAAGAGACCCAGTACTTC
TRBV7-9	.	TRBJ1-6	TRBD1	CASSSHRDRGNSPLHF	TGTGCCAGCAGCTCACACCGGGACAGGGGGAATTCACCCCTCCACTTT
TRBV15	.	TRBJ2-7	TRBD1	CATSRTGANEQYF	TGTGCCACCAGCCGGACAGGGGCAAATGAGCAGTACTTC
TRBV7-9	.	TRBJ2-3	.	CASSLSDTQYF	TGTGCCAGCAGCTTGTCAGATACGCAGTATTTT
TRBV28	few	TRBJ2-1	TRBD2	CASSGTLAGLPIGDEQFF	TGTGCCAGCAGTGGTACACTAGCGGGCCTCCCAATTGGCGATGAGCAGTTCTTC
TRBV29-1	.	TRBJ2-1	.	CSSGSNNEQFF	TGCAGCTCCGGCTCCAACAATGAGCAGTTCTTC
TRBV9	.	TRBJ1-1	.	CASSGDQGTEAFF	TGTGCCAGCAGCGGAGATCAGGGAACTGAAGCTTTCTTT
TRBV10-3	.	TRBJ1-4	.	CAISEEGELFF	TGTGCCATCAGTGAAGAGGGAGAACTGTTTTTT